A single sample is the source of the 4 T cell receptor beta chains below, sequenced in a study of blood T cell repertoires in COVID-19. Sequenced by immunoSEQ multiplex PCR; TCRdb stores in-frame clones only, minus some. The repertoire consists of about 220,000 clones, with around three quarters occurring once and the leading ten covering 7.2%. The material sequenced was peripheral blood. Source of these receptors: a woman between 65 and 79 years old with acute or convalescent COVID-19.

V gene TRBV10-3 combines with J gene TRBJ2-7, with 8 bases identical to TRBD1. This CDR3 has 14 amino acids. Germline loops: CDR1 ENHRY, CDR2 SYGVKD. V shed 5 bases and J 0 bases; nucleotides not matched to a gene: 3. CDR3 residues: CAISRDRSSYEQYF. Here the CDR3 DNA reads TGTGCCATCAGTCGGGACAGGTCCTCCTACGAGCAGTACTTC.

V and J are TRBV11-3 and TRBJ2-7; TRBD1 agrees at 7 bases. The CDR3 sequence is 13 residues long. Trimming removed 5 bases from V and 3 bases from J; junction bases left unmatched: 4. The germline gives CDR1 SGHNT, CDR2 YENEEA. The CDR3 reads CASSDRVDYEQYF. In DNA form, the CDR3 reads TGTGCCAGCAGCGACAGGGTCGACTACGAGCAGTACTTC.

This clone was counted between two and nine times. This sequence joins TRBV11-1 and TRBJ2-6, with D possibly TRBD2 on 5 matching bases. The V and J ends lost 4 bases and 0 bases respectively, with 7 bases between them. This CDR3 is 15 amino acids long. The V gene's germline CDR1 is SGHAT and CDR2 FQDESV (reference sequence). The CDR3 DNA is TGTGCCAGCAGCTACGGGATCTCTGGGGCCAACGTCCTGACTTTC. It codes for CASSYGISGANVLTF.

The chain joins TRBV18 to TRBJ1-4; no definite D call. Germline-derived CDR1 and CDR2 are KGHSH and LQKENI. This CDR3 spans 14 amino acids. Deletions cut 4 bases from V and 8 bases from J, with 14 bases between. The CDR3 spells CASSRTVSDEKLFF. The CDR3 DNA follows: TGTGCCAGCTCACGAACAGTCTCAGACGAAAAACTGTTTTTT. The variable domain in full, completed from reference TRBV18 and TRBJ1-4, reads NAGVMQNPRHLVRRRGQEARLRCSPMKGHSHVYWYRQLPEEGLKFMVYLQKENIIDESGMPKERFSAEFPKEGPSILRIQQVVRGDSAAYFCASSRTVSDEKLFFGSGTQLSVL.